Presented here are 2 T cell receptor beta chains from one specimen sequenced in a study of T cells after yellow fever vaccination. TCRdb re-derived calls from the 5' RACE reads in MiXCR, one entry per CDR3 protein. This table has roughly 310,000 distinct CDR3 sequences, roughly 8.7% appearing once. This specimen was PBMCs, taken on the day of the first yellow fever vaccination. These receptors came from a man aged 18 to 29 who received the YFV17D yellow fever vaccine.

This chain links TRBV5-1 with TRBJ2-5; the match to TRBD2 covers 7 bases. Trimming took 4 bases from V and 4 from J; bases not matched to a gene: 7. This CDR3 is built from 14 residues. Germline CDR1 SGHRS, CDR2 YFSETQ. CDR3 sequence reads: CASSPGSSGETQYF. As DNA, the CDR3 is TGCGCCAGCAGCCCCGGGTCTAGCGGAGAGACCCAGTACTTC.

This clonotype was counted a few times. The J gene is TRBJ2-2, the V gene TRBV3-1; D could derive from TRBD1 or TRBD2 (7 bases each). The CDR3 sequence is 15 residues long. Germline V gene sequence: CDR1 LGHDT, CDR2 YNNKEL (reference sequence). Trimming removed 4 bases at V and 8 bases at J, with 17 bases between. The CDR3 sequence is CASSPLAEGAGELFF. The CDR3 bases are TGTGCCAGCAGCCCCCTAGCGGAGGGGGCGGGGGAGCTGTTTTTT.